This T cell receptor beta chain was recovered during a study of Ad26.COV2.S vaccination and SARS-CoV-2 variants. Measured with immunoSEQ multiplex PCR; TCRdb has only the in-frame clones, and not every one. The table includes around 320,000 clones, just over 85% detected once. Treatment of the sample: 19 received Ad26.COV2.S at low or high dose, single or two shots; about 5 received placebo; per-sample allocation not given. All samples were drawn on day 63, counting from the first vaccine or placebo injection. This CDR3 has 17 amino acids. Germline V gene data show CDR1 as MNHEY and CDR2 as SVGEGT. V was shortened by 2 bases and J by 4 bases, with 20 bases between the two germline ends.

The V gene is TRBV6-2 or TRBV6-3, the J gene TRBJ1-2, with D possibly TRBD1 on 6 matching bases. The clonotype originates from a person between 18 and 59 years old who received the Ad26.COV2.S COVID-19 vaccine or a placebo. The material was peripheral blood, obtained in a trial of Ad26.COV2.S vaccine versus placebo. CDR3 residues: CASSYEGVQATGYGYTF. CDR3 DNA: TGTGCCAGCAGTTACGAGGGGGTACAGGCAACGGGCTATGGCTACACCTTC.